The rows below give T cell receptor beta chains drawn from one sample of a study of long-term antiretroviral therapy in people with HIV. Repertoires were generated with immunoSEQ multiplex PCR, while TCRdb's copy carries only in-frame clones and drops some. The data show approximately 15,000 clones, with around 82% seen just once and 4% to 5% held by the top ten. The sequencing used unsorted PBMCs, collected 0.1 years before starting antiretroviral therapy. All receptors derive from a man between 18 and 29 years old with HIV. Both conserved end residues are part of each CDR3. D genes are given only for firm matches. Clone sizes are given selectively: once, few, many, or a class where the clone is expanded.

>-|TRBV2|-|TRBJ1-1
TGTGCCAGCAGTGAAGCACTGGGCTCTATGGCTGAAGCTTTCTTT
CASSEALGSMAEAFF
>-|TRBV7-9|-|TRBJ1-4
TGTGCCAGCAGCCGGGGGGACCGCCCGGATGAAAAACTGTTTTTT
CASSRGDRPDEKLFF
>few|TRBV7-9|TRBD2|TRBJ2-7
TGTGCCAGCAGCTTACTAGCGGGAGGGCCTAGGGACGAGCAGTACTTC
CASSLLAGGPRDEQYF
>-|TRBV27|-|TRBJ1-5
TGTGCCAGCAGCCGACAGGCCCCTGAGCCCCAGCATTTT
CASSRQAPEPQHF
>-|TRBV2|-|TRBJ2-7
TGTGCCAGCAGTGAGGACCCCCTCGGGACCGAGCAGTACTTC
CASSEDPLGTEQYF
>-|TRBV9|-|TRBJ1-1
TGTGCCAGCAGCGTAGTTATAGCGAACACTGAAGCTTTCTTT
CASSVVIANTEAFF
>-|TRBV27|-|TRBJ2-5
TGTGCCAGCAGTTTTCCCGGGGCTCAAGAGACCCAGTACTTC
CASSFPGAQETQYF
>-|TRBV28|TRBD2|TRBJ2-1
TGTGCCAGCAGTGCCTCCGGGACTAGCGTTCATGAGCAGTTCTTC
CASSASGTSVHEQFF
>-|TRBV5-1|-|TRBJ1-5
TGCGCCAGCAGCTTTACAGGGAGAGAGAATCAGCCCCAGCATTTT
CASSFTGRENQPQHF
>-|TRBV19|TRBD2|TRBJ2-1
TGTGCCAGTAGTATAGGCGGGGGGTCCTACAATGAGCAGTTCTTC
CASSIGGGSYNEQFF
>-|TRBV6-5|-|TRBJ2-7
TGTGCCAGCAGTTACAACTCGGGACACTACGAGCAGTACTTC
CASSYNSGHYEQYF